These 30 T cell receptor beta chains were all obtained from the same sample, sequenced in a study of spatial heterogeneity in lung cancer. As for time point: blood taken at disease recurrence. The input material, whole RNA from tumor, nontumor lung or frozen PBMC, was sequenced unsorted. TCRdb reprocessed the 5' RACE reads via MiXCR and lists one record per CDR3 protein. Among 8,800 or so distinct CDR3 sequences, 3.9% were seen once, and the ten largest hold around a sixth. This specimen consisted of PBMCs, obtained at recurrence. The receptors come from a female donor with early-stage non-small cell lung cancer.

In its sample, this clonotype was seen many times. One junction end does not reproduce the germline sequence, and a read error may be involved. This beta chain was picked up by a library intended for alpha chains and is off target, so its count carries little meaning. The chain carries TRBV7-7 and TRBJ1-2; D not certain. CDR1 SSHAT and CDR2 FNYEAQ come from the germline V gene (reference sequence). This CDR3 spans 11 amino acids. The CDR3 nucleotides are TGTGCTAGCAGCCCGATGGATGGCTACACCTTC. This translates into CASSPMDGYTF.

By its share, this clonotype is medium-sized (0.01 to 0.1%). This beta chain is a stray sequence in a library constructed for alpha chains; its clone size is not meaningful. The chain recombines TRBV7-2 with TRBJ1-1; 9 bases line up with TRBD1. This CDR3 has 13 amino acids. Germline V gene data show CDR1 as SGHTA and CDR2 as FQGNSA. After removal of 6 bases from V and 9 bases from J, the junction contained 8 bases not matched to a gene. In DNA, the CDR3 is TGTGCCAGCAGTCACAGGGACAGGGCAAAAGCTTTCTTT. It translates to CASSHRDRAKAFF.

Many counts were recorded for this clonotype. In a library made to pick up alpha chains, this beta chain is a stray read with a size that means little. The rearrangement links TRBV19 to TRBJ2-7; TRBD1 matches 7 bases. Trimming took 5 bases from V and 1 from J; bases not matched to a gene: 8. Germline assignment: CDR1 LNHDA and CDR2 SQIVND (reference sequence). This CDR3 is 15 amino acids long. CDR3 sequence: CASSPEDRPSYEQYF. CDR3 nucleotide sequence: TGTGCCAGTAGTCCAGAGGACAGGCCTTCCTACGAGCAGTACTTC.

This clonotype has more than one count but fewer than ten. The library was built for alpha chains, so this beta chain is an off-target read and its size means little. V gene TRBV19 combines with J gene TRBJ2-1; TRBD1 matches at 9 bases. The CDR3 covers 20 residues. In germline, CDR1 is LNHDA, CDR2 SQIVND (reference sequence). The V and J ends lost 6 bases and 11 bases, in that order; junction bases with no gene match: 29. The CDR3 loop reads CASRKTPGQGRSPPGGKQFF. CDR3 in DNA: TGTGCCAGTAGAAAGACTCCGGGACAGGGACGATCTCCCCCCGGGGGGAAGCAGTTCTTC.

This clonotype has ten or more counts. Because the library targeted alpha chains, this beta chain is an off-target read whose size means little. The chain uses TRBV29-1 and TRBJ2-1; maybe TRBD1 (5 bases). V was pared by 8 bases and J by 2 bases, with 10 bases between. This CDR3 has 12 residues. In germline, CDR1 is SQVTM, CDR2 ANQGSEA. This chain's CDR3 is CSPLGAYNEQFF. CDR3 nucleotides: TGCAGCCCCCTAGGGGCCTACAATGAGCAGTTCTTC.

In its sample, this clonotype is medium-sized. This beta chain is a stray read from a library made for alpha chains; its abundance is not meaningful. This chain connects TRBV7-9 to TRBJ2-5; 9 bases line up with TRBD2. Trimming cost V 5 bases and J 5 bases; bases outside gene matches: 9. CDR1 and CDR2 from the germline V gene are SEHNR and FQNEAQ (reference sequence). The CDR3 extends over 15 amino acids. This CDR3 is CASSPDSGGRETQYF. DNA of the CDR3: TGTGCCAGCAGCCCTGATAGCGGGGGTAGGGAGACCCAGTACTTC. The full variable domain, its missing parts supplied by reference TRBV7-9 and TRBJ2-5, is DTGVSQNPRHKITKRGQNVTFRCDPISEHNRLYWYRQTLGQGPEFLTYFQNEAQLEKSRLLSDRFSAERPKGSFSTLEIQRTEQGDSAMYLCASSPDSGGRETQYFGPGTRLLVL.

This clonotype was recorded many times. Since the library was made to target alpha chains, this beta chain is a stray read and its abundance is not meaningful. The CDR3 DNA sequence: TGTGCCAGCAGTCAGGGGGGGAGCACAGATACGCAGTATTTT. Translating gives CASSQGGSTDTQYF. The chain has TRBV7-9 and TRBJ2-3; perhaps D is TRBD1 or TRBD2 (7 bases each). V was clipped by 6 bases and J by 0 bases, with 10 bases between them. CDR1 and CDR2 from the germline V gene are SEHNR and FQNEAQ (reference sequence). The CDR3 is made up of 14 amino acids.

Many counts were recorded for this clonotype. For a library built for alpha chains, this beta chain is a stray read; little rests on its size. The chain has TRBV14 and TRBJ2-3; TRBD1 matches at 8 bases. Germline V gene lookup returns CDR1 SGHDN and CDR2 FVKESK. The junction had 2 bases not matched to a gene; V was cut back by 2 bases and J by 1 base. The CDR3 covers 15 residues. CDR3 DNA: TGTGCCAGCAGCCAACTGACAGGGGGCACAGATACGCAGTATTTT. Its translation: CASSQLTGGTDTQYF.

This clonotype was detected many times. Since it is a stray read in a library aimed at alpha chains, this beta chain has a size that is not meaningful. V is TRBV7-2 and J is TRBJ2-3; 9 bases align to TRBD2. The CDR3 has 17 amino acids. CDR1 is SGHTA and CDR2 is FQGNSA in the germline V gene. V lost 5 bases to trimming and J lost 1 base; unmatched junction nucleotides: 10. The CDR3 is CASSPSVLAGRTDTQYF. The CDR3 bases are TGTGCCAGCAGCCCATCGGTCCTAGCGGGGCGCACAGATACGCAGTATTTT.

This clonotype is labeled as medium-sized. A library prepared for alpha chains yielded this beta chain as an off-target read; its size is of little meaning. The chain uses TRBV28 and TRBJ2-5, with D possibly matching TRBD2 (6 bases). V was shortened by 3 bases and J by 5 bases, with 7 bases between the two germline ends. In germline, CDR1 is MDHEN, CDR2 SYDVKM. The CDR3 extends over 12 amino acids. CDR3 DNA: TGTGCCAGCAGTTTCCGGGGGGAGACCCAGTACTTC. This encodes CASSFRGETQYF.

This clonotype was seen at least ten times. This beta chain was picked up by a library intended for alpha chains and is off target, so its count carries little meaning. V usage is TRBV2 and J usage is TRBJ2-1; TRBD2 matches at 9 bases. CDR1 is SNHLY, CDR2 FYNNEI, per germline. The CDR3 runs 12 residues. Trimming took 9 bases from V and 10 from J; bases not matched to a gene: 7. The CDR3 DNA reads TGTGCCAGTGAGCGGGGGGTCCAAGAGCAGTTCTTC. It is translated as CASERGVQEQFF.

This clonotype was detected ten times or more. This beta chain was picked up by a library intended for alpha chains and is off target, so its count carries little meaning. The chain employs TRBV7-3 and TRBJ2-2; D remains unclear. This CDR3 comprises 13 residues. The V and J ends lost 0 bases and 16 bases respectively, with 15 bases between them. CDR1 SGHTA and CDR2 FQGTGA come from the germline V gene. DNA for the CDR3: TGTGCCAGCAGCTTAACGTTTAAGGCTACTCCGTTTTTT. As protein: CASSLTFKATPFF.

This clonotype was counted a few times. This beta chain is an off-target read within a library intended for alpha chains, so its frequency means little. The chain uses TRBV29-1 and TRBJ2-7; a possible D gene is TRBD2 (5 bases). This CDR3 has 15 amino acids. V gave up 1 base and J gave up 0 bases, with 13 bases separating them. CDR1 is SQVTM and CDR2 is ANQGSEA in the germline V gene. For the CDR3, the DNA is TGCAGCGTTGAAGGTTTAGAGGGATTCTCCTACGAGCAGTACTTC. It is translated as CSVEGLEGFSYEQYF.

This clonotype was recorded at least ten times. This beta chain lies outside the target of a library built for alpha chains; its clone size means little. The chain links TRBV29-1 to TRBJ2-5; no clear D gene. The CDR3 has 11 residues. Trimming left V 3 bases short and J 2 bases short, with 4 bases between. Germline lookup yields CDR1 SQVTM and CDR2 ANQGSEA. CDR3 bases: TGCAGCGTTGAGGTACAAGAGACCCAGTACTTC. Amino acids: CSVEVQETQYF.

By share, this clonotype counts as medium-sized. This beta chain came through as a stray read in a library set up for alpha chains, and its size says little. CDR3 loop: CASRGTELVSNEKLFF. CDR3 coding DNA: TGTGCCAGCAGGGGGACAGAGCTAGTTTCAAATGAAAAACTGTTTTTT. The V gene is TRBV28, the J gene TRBJ1-4; 7 bases fit TRBD1. CDR3 length equals 16 residues. With V trimmed by 6 bases and J by 5 bases, 12 bases remained unmatched. CDR1 MDHEN and CDR2 SYDVKM come from the germline V gene.

This clonotype was counted ten times or more. Because the library targeted alpha chains, this beta chain is an off-target read whose size means little. This sequence joins TRBV7-9 and TRBJ2-7, with TRBD1 matching over 7 bases. The CDR3 totals 13 residues. The junction had 5 bases not matched to a gene; V was cut back by 7 bases and J by 2 bases. The germline V gene has CDR1 SEHNR and CDR2 FQNEAQ (reference sequence). Here the CDR3 reads CASKSGGTYEQYF. As DNA, the CDR3 is TGTGCCAGCAAGTCAGGGGGAACCTACGAGCAGTACTTC.

This clonotype was seen a handful of times. The library was prepared for alpha chains; this beta chain is a stray read, so its frequency means little. The chain links TRBV20-1 to TRBJ1-2; D gene unclear. The germline V gene has CDR1 DFQATT and CDR2 SNEGSKA (reference sequence). This CDR3 spans 11 amino acids. The V and J ends lost 3 bases and 8 bases respectively, with 10 bases between them. The CDR3 nucleotides are TGCAGTGCTAGCGCAGAGAACGGCTACACCTTC. It specifies CSASAENGYTF.

By its share, this clonotype is medium-sized. Found in a library prepared for alpha chains, this beta chain is an off-target read, and its abundance has little meaning. This rearrangement joins TRBV4-2 to TRBJ2-1; D may be TRBD2 (5 bases). V lost 4 bases and J lost 1, with 14 bases in between. Per germline, CDR1 LGHNA and CDR2 YNFKEQ. The CDR3 totals 16 residues. The CDR3 DNA follows: TGTGCCAGCAGCCGAGAACTTAGGAGGTCCTACAATGAGCAGTTCTTC. Translating gives CASSRELRRSYNEQFF.

This clonotype was seen many times. A library made for alpha chains picked up this beta chain off target, so its size means little. V is TRBV28 and J is TRBJ1-5; D not certain. V was pared by 6 bases and J by 1 base, with 7 bases between. The CDR3 contains 13 residues. Germline-derived CDR1 and CDR2 are MDHEN and SYDVKM. CDR3 protein: CASRSGSNQPQHF. Here the CDR3 DNA reads TGTGCCAGCAGATCCGGCAGCAATCAGCCCCAGCATTTT.

The table lists this clonotype with many counts. Being off target in a library aimed at alpha chains, this beta chain has a size of little meaning. This chain joins TRBV15 and TRBJ1-2; 7 bases map to TRBD1. The V and J ends lost 0 bases and 6 bases, in that order; junction bases with no gene match: 7. This CDR3 region has 15 residues. The V gene's germline CDR1 is LNHNV and CDR2 YYDKDF (reference sequence). CDR3: CATSREGLQGDGYTF. The DNA for the CDR3 is TGTGCCACCAGCAGAGAGGGACTTCAGGGGGATGGCTACACCTTC.

This clonotype was observed a handful of times. With the library built for alpha chains, this beta chain is off target and its frequency is not meaningful. This chain links TRBV6-1 with TRBJ2-1, with no clear D. This CDR3 spans 13 amino acids. Germline V lookup: CDR1 MNHNS, CDR2 SASEGT. With 1 base removed from V and 2 bases from J, the gap between germline ends came to 3 bases. In DNA form, the CDR3 reads TGTGCCAGCAGTGAAGTGGCCTACAATGAGCAGTTCTTC. It codes for CASSEVAYNEQFF.

Ten or more counts support this clonotype. This beta chain is a stray sequence in a library constructed for alpha chains; its clone size is not meaningful. J is TRBJ2-3 and V is TRBV5-1; 8 nucleotides agree with TRBD1. The CDR3 consists of 18 residues. Looked up from germline, CDR1 is SGHRS and CDR2 is YFSETQ. With 1 base clipped from V and 5 bases from J, the junction kept 15 bases outside the gene matches. The CDR3 protein is CASSLYPTGRGQKDTQYF. DNA of the CDR3: TGCGCCAGCAGCTTGTATCCCACCGGCAGGGGGCAGAAAGATACGCAGTATTTT. The variable domain in full, completed from reference TRBV5-1 and TRBJ2-3, reads KAGVTQTPRYLIKTRGQQVTLSCSPISGHRSVSWYQQTPGQGLQFLFEYFSETQRNKGNFPGRFSGRQFSNSRSEMNVSTLELGDSALYLCASSLYPTGRGQKDTQYFGPGTRLTVL.

This clonotype has a handful of counts. Being off target in a library aimed at alpha chains, this beta chain has a size of little meaning. V gene TRBV5-8 combines with J gene TRBJ2-1, with 9 nucleotides matching TRBD2. CDR1 and CDR2 from the germline V gene are SGHTS and YDEGEE. The V segment lost 3 bases and the J segment 0 bases; nucleotides outside the gene matches: 13. The CDR3 is made up of 19 amino acids. CDR3 bases: TGTGCCAGCAGCTACCGGTTCCTAGCGGGGTCCAGCTCCTACAATGAGCAGTTCTTC. Translation gives CASSYRFLAGSSSYNEQFF.

This clonotype was observed many times. Because this beta chain is a stray read in a library intended to capture alpha chains, its abundance should not be given much weight. In nucleotides, the CDR3 is TGTGCCAGCAGCCAGATGCAGGGGTCCGGGGAGCTGTTTTTT. Its protein product is CASSQMQGSGELFF. J is TRBJ2-2 and V is TRBV3-1, with a tentative D call TRBD1 (6 bases). This CDR3 contains 14 residues. Germline V gene lookup returns CDR1 LGHDT and CDR2 YNNKEL (reference sequence). With 3 bases removed from V and 6 bases from J, the gap between germline ends came to 11 bases.

This clonotype has at least ten counts. This beta chain is an unintended read in a library built for alpha chains; its size means little. This chain joins TRBV20-1 and TRBJ2-7; 8 bases are a match to TRBD1. The CDR3 runs 17 residues. The V segment lost 0 bases and the J segment 0 bases; nucleotides outside the gene matches: 10. The V gene's germline CDR1 is DFQATT and CDR2 SNEGSKA (reference sequence). CDR3 nucleotides: TGCAGTGCTAGAGACGTCAGGGGGCCTTCTTTCTCCTACGAGCAGTACTTC. Translated, it gives CSARDVRGPSFSYEQYF.

Ten or more counts support this clonotype. For a library built for alpha chains, this beta chain is a stray read; little rests on its size. CDR3 residues: CSVSPEGYEQYF. CDR3 coding DNA: TGCAGCGTCTCCCCTGAGGGGTACGAGCAGTACTTC. The chain combines TRBV29-1 with TRBJ2-7, with D possibly being TRBD1 or TRBD2 (5 bases each). V lost 6 bases and J lost 4, with 13 bases in between. In germline, CDR1 is SQVTM, CDR2 ANQGSEA. The CDR3 contains 12 residues.

This clonotype was seen many times. Because the library targeted alpha chains, this beta chain is an off-target read whose size means little. CDR3 sequence reads: CSAPRGGADTQYF. CDR3 nucleotide sequence: TGCAGTGCTCCCCGCGGGGGAGCAGATACGCAGTATTTT. This rearrangement joins TRBV20-1 to TRBJ2-3; 7 positions match TRBD2. CDR3 size: 13 residues. Germline assignment: CDR1 DFQATT and CDR2 SNEGSKA (reference sequence). V lost 5 bases to trimming and J lost 4 bases; unmatched junction nucleotides: 6.

The sample holds many counts of this clonotype. This beta chain represents an off-target read in a library built for alpha chains; its size is of limited meaning. The chain joins TRBV2 to TRBJ1-3; D remains unclear. The CDR3 is 16 residues long. The ends were cut back, 7 bases at V and 0 bases at J, with 16 bases in the middle. Germline V gives CDR1 SNHLY, CDR2 FYNNEI. The CDR3 loop is CASTTRVTSSGNTIYF. CDR3 nucleotide sequence: TGTGCCAGCACCACAAGGGTGACGAGCTCTGGAAACACCATATATTTT. The whole variable domain, remainder taken from reference TRBV2 and TRBJ1-3, is EPEVTQTPSHQVTQMGQEVILRCVPISNHLYFYWYRQILGQKVEFLVSFYNNEISEKSEIFDDQFSVERPDGSNFTLKIRSTKLEDSAMYFCASTTRVTSSGNTIYFGEGSWLTVV.

This clonotype came up many times. This beta chain is off target for a library built for alpha chains, so its abundance means little. The rearrangement links TRBV18 to TRBJ2-2, with a tentative D call TRBD1 (6 bases). V was shortened by 1 base and J by 6 bases, with 9 bases between the two germline ends. This CDR3 region has 14 residues. Germline CDR1 KGHSH, CDR2 LQKENI. CDR3 bases: TGTGCCAGCTCACCACGGGGGCAGGCCGGGGAGCTGTTTTTT. Translation gives CASSPRGQAGELFF.

By proportion, this clonotype is large. This beta chain is a stray read from a library made for alpha chains; its abundance is not meaningful. The chain carries TRBV6-2 or TRBV6-3 and TRBJ2-6; no clear D gene. Per the germline V gene, CDR1 is MNHEY and CDR2 is SVGEGT. V was shortened by 5 bases and J by 4 bases, with 3 bases between the two germline ends. The CDR3 sequence is 12 residues long. The CDR3 is CASSRGANVLTF. CDR3 coding DNA: TGTGCCAGCAGTCGAGGGGCCAACGTCCTGACTTTC.